This section outlines one T cell receptor beta chain sequence together with its context. This clone came up a few times. What antigen it recognizes has not been identified. No base quality values were provided; no much bigger clone lies one nucleotide off. A single peripheral blood draw of around 120 mL on average was collected from each donor into heparinised tubes. Naive, central memory, regulatory and stem cell-like memory CD4+ T cells were sorted on a BD FACSAria II using a panel including CD45RO, CCR7, CD25, CD127, CD95 and CD27. Every sorted population had a purity above 98%. PBMCs were separated immediately by Lymphoprep density gradient centrifugation and were stained directly, without being cultured. Samples were stained and sorted in pairs, with one healthy donor and one patient per experiment, so that batch effects were minimized. The sample belongs to a study of beta chain features in type 1 diabetes (dated by TCRdb to about 2018). Broadly, across the study: Mean age, gender distribution, total cell number and subset yield were not different between patients and healthy donors. A total of just under 110,000,000 sorted cells were examined across all samples, and RNA yield correlated strongly with the number of cells per subset. In the study, recently diagnosed type 1 diabetes patients and matched healthy donors were compared on the TCRB repertoires of their sorted circulating CD4+ T cell subsets. Whereas all 30 or so donors provided naive and central memory subsets, regulatory and stem cell-like memory subsets were isolated from just 8 patients and about eight healthy donors. Overall study results and their limits: Naive, central memory and regulatory TCRB repertoires appeared more similar among patients than among healthy donors. Patients with type 1 diabetes made fewer insertions and deleted more nucleotides at VDJ recombination sites, implying thymic rearrangement abnormalities. PCR might favor shorter templates, but patient and control samples were amplified and corrected together, so any skew would affect both groups equally. Because cDNA was sequenced instead of genomic DNA, activated cells with high expression could be over-represented, although the groups did not differ in activation or CD3 levels. Because the HLA sub-analyses included only small numbers of individuals, any influence of HLA type on TCRB rearrangement was left unresolved. Type 1 diabetes patients showed a moderate but significant shortening of TCRB CDR3 length in all four CD4+ subsets.

The entire isolated RNA was reverse transcribed using the High Capacity cDNA Reverse Transcription Kit, and thus expressed TCRB transcripts were sequenced. Deep immunoSEQ sequencing was performed on naive, central memory and regulatory T cell samples, with an average of roughly 4 million total reads per sample. Sorted cells were lysed in RLT buffer and RNA was extracted with DNase-treated RNeasy Micro or Mini kits, depending on cell number. Each cell subset was processed separately to prevent cross-contamination, with patient and healthy donor samples processed together. TCRB sequences were amplified from cDNA with the immunoSEQ multiplex PCR, producing 87-bp fragments spanning the CDR3 region. Amplicons were sequenced on the Illumina HiSeq platform. The paper's processing steps were these. PCR bias was computationally corrected using synthetic template baselines, reads within Hamming distance 2 were collapsed, and singletons that could not be merged were discarded. By aligning reads against IMGT, V, D and J genes, CDR3 length, and insertions or deletions at six rearrangement sites were assigned. Within each subset, clonotype counts were normalized to sorted cell number, after which true diversity and Gini coefficients were computed with the tcR R package. The overlap coefficient, calculated on TCRB nucleotide sequences, was used to measure repertoire sharing. As a proxy for the pre-selection repertoire, out-of-frame TCRB sequences from naive cells were analyzed. The clones in this table, taken by TCRdb from immuneACCESS, are in-frame only. Not every clone is retained; where verified, under half of the shortfall comes from an unresolved V gene, and the cause of the rest is unknown. That table furnishes V, J and clone size, whereas the DNA furnished D and trimming. Across this sample there are hundreds of thousands of clones, with 13% seen only once. Together, the top ten hold around 0.022% of the sample.

Sample: naive CD4+ T cells from blood. In light of the paper, this sample's cell subset or site label describes: true naive CD4+ T cells. The TCR sequence derives from a man aged 18 to 35 with type 1 diabetes.

CDR3 loop: CATRDSHYEQYF. The DNA sequence is as follows: TGTGCCACGAGGGACAGCCACTACGAGCAGTACTTC. The chain uses TRBV15 and TRBJ2-7; 7 central bases correspond to TRBD1. The CDR3 has 12 amino acids, counting the end cysteine and phenylalanine. The retained sequence is limited to the CDR3, 36 bases, with the frame set at the first base. The germline V gene (reference sequence) supplies CDR1 LNHNV and CDR2 YYDKDF. Trimmed from V: 9 bases; trimmed from J: 3 bases; junction bases lacking a gene match: 5.